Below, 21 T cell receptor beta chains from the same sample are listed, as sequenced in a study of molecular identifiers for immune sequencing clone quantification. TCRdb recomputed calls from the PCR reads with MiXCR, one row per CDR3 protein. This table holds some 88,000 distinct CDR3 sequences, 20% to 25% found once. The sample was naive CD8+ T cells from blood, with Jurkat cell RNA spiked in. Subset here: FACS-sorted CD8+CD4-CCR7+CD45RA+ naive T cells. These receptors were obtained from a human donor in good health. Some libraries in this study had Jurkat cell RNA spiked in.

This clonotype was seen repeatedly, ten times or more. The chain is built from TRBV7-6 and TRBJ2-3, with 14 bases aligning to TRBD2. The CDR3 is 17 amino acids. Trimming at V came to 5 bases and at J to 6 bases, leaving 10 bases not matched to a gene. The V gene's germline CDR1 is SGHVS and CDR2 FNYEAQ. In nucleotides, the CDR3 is TGTGCCAGCAGCCTAAAGGGACTAGCGGGAGCGTTGGATACGCAGTATTTT. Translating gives CASSLKGLAGALDTQYF.

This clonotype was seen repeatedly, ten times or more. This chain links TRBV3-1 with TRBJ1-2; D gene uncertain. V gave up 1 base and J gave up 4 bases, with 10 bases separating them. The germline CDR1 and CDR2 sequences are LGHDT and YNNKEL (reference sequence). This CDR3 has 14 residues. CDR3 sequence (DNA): TGTGCCAGCAGCCAAGCGGTACCTATCTATGGCTACACCTTC. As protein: CASSQAVPIYGYTF. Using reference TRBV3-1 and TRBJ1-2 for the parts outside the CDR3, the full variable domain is DTAVSQTPKYLVTQMGNDKSIKCEQNLGHDTMYWYKQDSKKFLKIMFSYNNKELIINETVPNRFSPKSPDKAHLNLHINSLELGDSAVYFCASSQAVPIYGYTFGSGTRLTVV.

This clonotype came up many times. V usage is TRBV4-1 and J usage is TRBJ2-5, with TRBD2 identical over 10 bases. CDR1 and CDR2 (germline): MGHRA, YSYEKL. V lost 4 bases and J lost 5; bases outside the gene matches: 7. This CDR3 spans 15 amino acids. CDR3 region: CASSRYSGGSETQYF. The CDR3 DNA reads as TGCGCCAGCAGCCGTTATAGCGGGGGGTCCGAGACCCAGTACTTC.

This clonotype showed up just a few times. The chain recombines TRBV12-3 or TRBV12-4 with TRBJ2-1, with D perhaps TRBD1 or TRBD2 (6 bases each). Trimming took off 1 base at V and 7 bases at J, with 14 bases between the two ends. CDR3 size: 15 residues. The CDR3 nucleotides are TGTGCCAGCAGTTTAGGGAAACTAGGGGGGAATGAGCAGTTCTTC. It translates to CASSLGKLGGNEQFF.

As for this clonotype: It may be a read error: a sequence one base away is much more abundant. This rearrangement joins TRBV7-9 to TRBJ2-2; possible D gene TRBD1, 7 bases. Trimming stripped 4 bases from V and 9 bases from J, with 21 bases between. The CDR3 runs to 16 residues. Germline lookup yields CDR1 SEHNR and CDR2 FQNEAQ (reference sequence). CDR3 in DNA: TGTGCCAGCAGCTCCCTTGACAGGGAGGTTGCCAGGGAGCTGTTTTTT. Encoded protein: CASSSLDREVARELFF.

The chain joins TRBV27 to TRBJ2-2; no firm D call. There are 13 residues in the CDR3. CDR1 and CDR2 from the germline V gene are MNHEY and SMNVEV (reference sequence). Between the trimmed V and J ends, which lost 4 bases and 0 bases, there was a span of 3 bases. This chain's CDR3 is CASSWTNTGELFF. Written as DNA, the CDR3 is TGTGCCAGCAGTTGGACGAACACCGGGGAGCTGTTTTTT.

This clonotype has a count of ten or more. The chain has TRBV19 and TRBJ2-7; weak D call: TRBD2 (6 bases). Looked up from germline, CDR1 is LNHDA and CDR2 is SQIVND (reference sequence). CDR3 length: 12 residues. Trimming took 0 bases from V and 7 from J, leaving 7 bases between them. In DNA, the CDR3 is TGTGCCAGTAGTATAGATGCGGGGGAGCAGTACTTC. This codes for CASSIDAGEQYF.

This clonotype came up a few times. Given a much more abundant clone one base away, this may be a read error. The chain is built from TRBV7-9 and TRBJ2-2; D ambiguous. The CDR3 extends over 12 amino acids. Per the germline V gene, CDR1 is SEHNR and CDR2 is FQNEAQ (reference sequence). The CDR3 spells CASGLISGELFF. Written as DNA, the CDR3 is TGTGCCAGCGGCTTAATCTCCGGGGAGCTGTTTTTT.

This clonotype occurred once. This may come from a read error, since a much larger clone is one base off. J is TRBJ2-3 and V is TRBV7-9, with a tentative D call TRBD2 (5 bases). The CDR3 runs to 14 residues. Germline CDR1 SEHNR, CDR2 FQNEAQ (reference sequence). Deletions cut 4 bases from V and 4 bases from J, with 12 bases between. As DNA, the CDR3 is TGTGCCAGCAGCTCACGGGGTGGGCCAGATACGCAGTATTTT. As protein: CASSSRGGPDTQYF.

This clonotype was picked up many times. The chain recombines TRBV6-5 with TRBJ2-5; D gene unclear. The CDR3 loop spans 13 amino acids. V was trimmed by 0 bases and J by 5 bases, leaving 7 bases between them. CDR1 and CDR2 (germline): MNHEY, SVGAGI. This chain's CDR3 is CASSYSLMETQYF. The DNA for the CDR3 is TGTGCCAGCAGTTACTCGCTAATGGAGACCCAGTACTTC.

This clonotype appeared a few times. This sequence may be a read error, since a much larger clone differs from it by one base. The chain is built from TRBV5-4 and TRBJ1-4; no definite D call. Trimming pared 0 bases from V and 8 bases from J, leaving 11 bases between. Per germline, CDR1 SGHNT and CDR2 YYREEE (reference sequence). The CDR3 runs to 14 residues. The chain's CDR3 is CASSLVSVREKLFF. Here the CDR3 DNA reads TGTGCCAGCAGCTTGGTTTCGGTCCGCGAAAAACTGTTTTTT.

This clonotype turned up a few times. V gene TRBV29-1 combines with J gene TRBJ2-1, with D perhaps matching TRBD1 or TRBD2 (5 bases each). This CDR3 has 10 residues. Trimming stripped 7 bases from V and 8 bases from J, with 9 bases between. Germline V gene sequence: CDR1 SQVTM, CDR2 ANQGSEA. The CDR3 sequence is CSARDDEQFF. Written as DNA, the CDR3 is TGCAGCGCGAGGGACGATGAGCAGTTCTTC.

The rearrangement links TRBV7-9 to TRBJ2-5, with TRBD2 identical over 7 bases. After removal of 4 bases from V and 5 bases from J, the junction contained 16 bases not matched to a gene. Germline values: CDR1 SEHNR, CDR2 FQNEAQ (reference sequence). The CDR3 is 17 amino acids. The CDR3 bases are TGTGCCAGCAGCTCAACCGGGACTACAAGTTTCGGTGAGACCCAGTACTTC. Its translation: CASSSTGTTSFGETQYF.

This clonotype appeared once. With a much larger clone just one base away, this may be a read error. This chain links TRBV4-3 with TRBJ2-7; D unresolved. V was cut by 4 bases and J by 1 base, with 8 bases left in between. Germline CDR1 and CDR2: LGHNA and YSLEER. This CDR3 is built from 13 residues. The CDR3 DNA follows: TGCGCCAGCAGCCGAAGTACATCCTACGAGCAGTACTTC. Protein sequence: CASSRSTSYEQYF.

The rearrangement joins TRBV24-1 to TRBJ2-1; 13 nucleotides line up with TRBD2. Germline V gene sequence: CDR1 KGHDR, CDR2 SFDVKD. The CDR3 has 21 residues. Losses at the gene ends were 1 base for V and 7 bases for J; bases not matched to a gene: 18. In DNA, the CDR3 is TGTGCCACCAGTGATTTCCGAACGGACCGAACCGGGACTAGCGGGATAAATGAGCAGTTCTTC. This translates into CATSDFRTDRTGTSGINEQFF.

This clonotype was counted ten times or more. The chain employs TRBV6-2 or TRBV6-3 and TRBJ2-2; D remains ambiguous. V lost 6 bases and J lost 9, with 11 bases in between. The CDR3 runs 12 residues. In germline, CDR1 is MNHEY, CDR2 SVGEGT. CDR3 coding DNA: TGTGCCAGCAGCCAAGCTTTGTGGGAGCTGTTTTTT. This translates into CASSQALWELFF.

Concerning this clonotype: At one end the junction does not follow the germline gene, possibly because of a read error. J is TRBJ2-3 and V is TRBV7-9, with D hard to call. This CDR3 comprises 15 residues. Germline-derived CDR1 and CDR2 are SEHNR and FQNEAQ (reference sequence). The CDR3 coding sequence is TGTGCCAGCAGCTTAGCTGACCCTAGGCCAGATACGCGGTATTTT. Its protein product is CASSLADPRPDTRYF. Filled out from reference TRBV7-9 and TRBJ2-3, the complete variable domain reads DTGVSQNPRHKITKRGQNVTFRCDPISEHNRLYWYRQTLGQGPEFLTYFQNEAQLEKSRLLSDRFSAERPKGSFSTLEIQRTEQGDSAMYLCASSLADPRPDTRYFGPGTRLTVL.

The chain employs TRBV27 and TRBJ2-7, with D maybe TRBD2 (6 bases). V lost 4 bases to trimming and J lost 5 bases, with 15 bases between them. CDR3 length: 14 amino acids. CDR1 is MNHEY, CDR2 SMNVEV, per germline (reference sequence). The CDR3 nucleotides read TGTGCCAGCAGTTGGGCAGGGAGGACCCACGAGCAGTACTTC. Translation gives CASSWAGRTHEQYF.

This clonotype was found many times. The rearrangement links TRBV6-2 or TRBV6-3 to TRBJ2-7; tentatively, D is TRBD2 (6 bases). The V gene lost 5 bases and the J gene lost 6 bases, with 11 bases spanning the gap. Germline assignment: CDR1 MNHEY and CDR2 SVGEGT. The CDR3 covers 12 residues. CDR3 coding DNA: TGTGCCAGCAGTACCCGGAGGGCCGAGCAGTACTTC. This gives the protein CASSTRRAEQYF.

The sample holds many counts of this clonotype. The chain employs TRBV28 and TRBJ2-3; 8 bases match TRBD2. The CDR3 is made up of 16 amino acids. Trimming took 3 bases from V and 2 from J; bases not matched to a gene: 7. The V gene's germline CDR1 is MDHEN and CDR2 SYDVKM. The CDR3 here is CASSLELAVDTDTQYF. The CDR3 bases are TGTGCCAGCAGTTTGGAACTAGCGGTAGACACAGATACGCAGTATTTT.

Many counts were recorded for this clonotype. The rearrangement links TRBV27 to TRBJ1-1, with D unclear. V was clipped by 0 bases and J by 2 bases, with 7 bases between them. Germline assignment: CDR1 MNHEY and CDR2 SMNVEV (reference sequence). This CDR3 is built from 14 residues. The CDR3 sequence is CASSLSTINTEAFF. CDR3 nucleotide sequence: TGTGCCAGCAGTTTATCCACGATTAACACTGAAGCTTTCTTT.